The 32 T cell receptor beta chains listed next were all sequenced from one sample in a study of blood T cell repertoires in COVID-19. TCRdb's copy holds only in-frame clones and misses some; the assay was immunoSEQ multiplex PCR. The sample has approximately 220,000 clones; roughly 86% are singletons. The material sequenced was PBMCs or T cells enriched from blood (not recorded which). These receptors were obtained from a woman aged 30 to 39 with acute COVID-19.

This rearrangement joins TRBV11-3 to TRBJ1-1; a possible D gene is TRBD1 (5 bases). Germline CDR1 and CDR2: SGHNT and YENEEA. The CDR3 consists of 13 residues. V lost 2 bases and J lost 7, with 11 bases in between. For the CDR3, the DNA is TGTGCCAGCAGCTTATCTTGGGGGGTTGAAGCTTTCTTT. Protein product: CASSLSWGVEAFF. The full variable domain, in which reference TRBV11-3 and TRBJ1-1 provide the parts outside the CDR3, is EAGVVQSPRYKIIEKKQPVAFWCNPISGHNTLYWYLQNLGQGPELLIRYENEEAVDDSQLPKDRFSAERLKGVDSTLKIQPAELGDSAVYLCASSLSWGVEAFFGQGTRLTVV.

The chain has TRBV14 and TRBJ1-2, with 8 bases fitting TRBD1. CDR1 is SGHDN, CDR2 FVKESK, per germline. V lost 1 base to trimming and J lost 6 bases; unmatched junction nucleotides: 4. The CDR3 spans 14 residues. The CDR3 sequence: CASSQVEQGDGYTF. CDR3 nucleotides: TGTGCCAGCAGCCAAGTGGAACAGGGGGATGGCTACACCTTC.

This sequence joins TRBV25-1 and TRBJ2-7, with no clear D. V gave up 4 bases and J gave up 5 bases, with 9 bases separating them. The CDR3 has 12 amino acids. Germline V gene lookup returns CDR1 MGHDK and CDR2 SYGVNS. The CDR3 is CASSGREDEQYF. As DNA, the CDR3 is TGTGCCAGCAGTGGGAGAGAGGACGAGCAGTACTTC.

The chain employs TRBV5-6 and TRBJ1-2; 7 positions agree with TRBD1. This CDR3 region has 13 residues. V was clipped by 4 bases and J by 8 bases; unmatched bases: 8. From germline, CDR1 is SGHDT and CDR2 YYEEEE. The CDR3 nucleotides read TGTGCCAGCAGCGAGACAGGGTGGGAAGGCTACACCTTC. Its protein is CASSETGWEGYTF. Filled out from reference TRBV5-6 and TRBJ1-2, the complete variable domain reads DAGVTQSPTHLIKTRGQQVTLRCSPKSGHDTVSWYQQALGQGPQFIFQYYEEEERQRGNFPDRFSGHQFPNYSSELNVNALLLGDSALYLCASSETGWEGYTFGSGTRLTVV.

The chain links TRBV24-1 to TRBJ2-3, with a weak D call TRBD1 (6 bases). The CDR3 totals 13 residues. CDR1 and CDR2 (germline): KGHDR, SFDVKD. The V and J ends lost 5 bases and 2 bases respectively, with 7 bases between them. CDR3 amino acids: CATSGGPTDTQYF. The CDR3 DNA reads TGTGCCACCAGTGGGGGGCCCACAGATACGCAGTATTTT.

The chain joins TRBV6-5 to TRBJ1-2, with 7 positions matching TRBD1. V was clipped by 2 bases and J by 4 bases; unmatched bases: 7. The V gene's germline CDR1 is MNHEY and CDR2 SVGAGI. This CDR3 spans 15 amino acids. CDR3: CASSYETGNFYGYTF. In DNA, the CDR3 is TGTGCCAGCAGTTACGAGACAGGGAACTTCTATGGCTACACCTTC.

This clone was observed a few times. The chain links TRBV5-1 to TRBJ1-2, with 11 bases fitting TRBD1. Germline values: CDR1 SGHRS, CDR2 YFSETQ. The V segment lost 2 bases and the J segment 5 bases; nucleotides outside the gene matches: 14. CDR3 length: 18 amino acids. The CDR3 region has the DNA TGCGCCAGCAGCTTATATATTACCGGGGACAGGGGGATTTATGGCTACACCTTC. This translates into CASSLYITGDRGIYGYTF.

The chain has TRBV6-5 and TRBJ1-5, with D hard to call. Germline V gene sequence: CDR1 MNHEY, CDR2 SVGAGI. The V and J ends lost 8 bases and 0 bases respectively, with 14 bases between them. This CDR3 has 15 residues. Written as DNA, the CDR3 is TGTGCCAGCCGCCAGGTGGGAGTTAGCAATCAGCCCCAGCATTTT. This sequence encodes CASRQVGVSNQPQHF.

The V and J genes are TRBV5-1 and TRBJ2-2; weak D call: TRBD2 (6 bases). The germline V and J ends were trimmed by 4 bases and 1 base, with 11 bases remaining between them. The CDR3 has 15 amino acids. Germline CDR1 reads SGHRS; CDR2 reads YFSETQ. This CDR3 reads CASSKGLVNTGELFF. CDR3 sequence (DNA): TGCGCCAGCAGCAAGGGACTGGTGAACACCGGGGAGCTGTTTTTT.

V usage is TRBV5-4 and J usage is TRBJ1-1; D not certain. Germline CDR1 SGHNT, CDR2 YYREEE (reference sequence). The CDR3 sequence is 13 residues long. V lost 4 bases and J 6 bases, leaving 13 bases between the germline ends. CDR3 sequence: CASSLIGEAEAFF. The CDR3 DNA is TGTGCCAGCAGCCTTATTGGAGAGGCTGAAGCTTTCTTT.

This clone was observed a few times. This chain connects TRBV2 to TRBJ1-2; 10 nucleotides line up with TRBD1. The germline V gene encodes CDR1 SNHLY and CDR2 FYNNEI. The J segment lost 7 bases and the V segment lost 11 bases, leaving 10 bases of the junction unmatched. This CDR3 spans 13 amino acids. CDR3 sequence: CAGRQGATGGYTF. DNA for the CDR3: TGTGCCGGTAGACAGGGGGCGACGGGTGGCTACACCTTC.

A few counts support this clone. The genes are TRBV7-2 and TRBJ1-1, with 7 nucleotides matching TRBD1. This CDR3 region has 15 residues. Germline trimming cut 7 bases from V and 5 bases from J; bases unmatched to any gene: 13. Germline V CDR1 and CDR2: SGHTA, FQGNSA. In DNA, the CDR3 is TGTGCCAGCAACCTATCTGAGGGGGCAATGACTGAAGCTTTCTTT. Protein: CASNLSEGAMTEAFF.

In this sample, this clone turned up once. The rearrangement joins TRBV6-5 to TRBJ1-1; 7 nucleotides match TRBD1. The CDR3 contains 13 residues. Germline trimming cut 4 bases from V and 4 bases from J; bases unmatched to any gene: 3. CDR1 MNHEY and CDR2 SVGAGI come from the germline V gene. This chain's CDR3 is CASSLTGVTEAFF. In DNA, the CDR3 is TGTGCCAGCAGTTTAACAGGGGTCACTGAAGCTTTCTTT.

This chain joins TRBV27 and TRBJ2-3; D remains unclear. The CDR3 has 14 residues. Germline V gene lookup returns CDR1 MNHEY and CDR2 SMNVEV (reference sequence). V was pared by 3 bases and J by 1 base, with 8 bases between. CDR3 residues: CASSFQAGTDTQYF. The CDR3 DNA reads as TGTGCCAGCAGTTTTCAGGCAGGCACAGATACGCAGTATTTT.

The chain recombines TRBV6-5 with TRBJ1-3, with a tentative D call TRBD1 (5 bases). Germline CDR1 and CDR2: MNHEY and SVGAGI. The length of the CDR3 is 12 residues. V was shortened by 4 bases and J by 8 bases, with 9 bases between the two germline ends. The CDR3 DNA is TGTGCCAGCAGTTCCCTAGGGGACACCATATATTTT. Protein product: CASSSLGDTIYF.

The CDR3, as DNA: TGCAGTGCTAGTATATCAGGGAGGCAAGAGACCCAGTACTTC. Amino acid sequence: CSASISGRQETQYF. The V call is TRBV20-1, the J call TRBJ2-5; possible D gene TRBD2, 6 bases. The germline V and J ends were trimmed by 3 bases and 2 bases, with 13 bases remaining between them. Germline CDR1 and CDR2: DFQATT and SNEGSKA (reference sequence). This CDR3 comprises 14 residues.

The CDR3, as DNA: TGCGCCAGCGGGGCTGGAGAGACCCAGTACTTC. Its translation: CASGAGETQYF. The chain employs TRBV10-1 and TRBJ2-5; D might be TRBD1 (5 bases). V was shortened by 8 bases and J by 4 bases, with 8 bases between the two germline ends. Germline V gives CDR1 WNHNN, CDR2 SYGVQD (reference sequence). CDR3 length: 11 amino acids.

The V gene is TRBV7-2, the J gene TRBJ2-5; TRBD1 aligns across 7 bases. The CDR3 has 14 residues. Germline V gene lookup returns CDR1 SGHTA and CDR2 FQGNSA. Losses at the gene ends were 1 base for V and 3 bases for J; bases not matched to a gene: 2. The CDR3 sequence is CASSLGTGKETQYF. The CDR3 nucleotides read TGTGCCAGCAGCTTAGGGACAGGAAAAGAGACCCAGTACTTC.

The chain carries TRBV30 and TRBJ1-1; D is undetermined. Germline CDR1 and CDR2: GTSNPN and SVGIG (reference sequence). The CDR3 has 14 residues. Trimming shortened V by 0 bases and J by 0 bases, and 8 bases separated the two germline ends. CDR3 sequence (DNA): TGTGCCTGGAGTGTCCCAGGCGTGAACACTGAAGCTTTCTTT. It specifies CAWSVPGVNTEAFF.

The chain has TRBV27 and TRBJ2-7; TRBD1 matches 8 bases. The CDR3 covers 15 residues. J lost 2 bases, V lost 5 bases, and 8 bases had no gene match. Germline V gene sequence: CDR1 MNHEY, CDR2 SMNVEV (reference sequence). CDR3 DNA sequence: TGTGCCAGCAGTCTCCGGACAGGGATTACCTACGAGCAGTACTTC. This translates into CASSLRTGITYEQYF.

This chain joins TRBV5-6 and TRBJ2-7; 8 positions agree with TRBD1. Per germline, CDR1 SGHDT and CDR2 YYEEEE. The CDR3 covers 13 residues. Trimming cost V 4 bases and J 5 bases; bases outside gene matches: 5. CDR3 region: CASSTRQGNEQYF. The CDR3 region has the DNA TGTGCCAGCAGCACCAGACAGGGGAACGAGCAGTACTTC.

This clone appeared a single time. The V call is TRBV6-5, the J call TRBJ1-2, with 8 bases lining up with TRBD1. The CDR3 has 12 amino acids. V dropped 6 bases and J dropped 7; count of bases not matched to a gene: 4. Per the germline V gene, CDR1 is MNHEY and CDR2 is SVGAGI. The CDR3 DNA reads as TGTGCCAGCAGAGGACAGGGCGGTGGCTACACCTTC. It yields the protein CASRGQGGGYTF.

The chain is built from TRBV7-2 and TRBJ2-3; TRBD2 matches at 9 bases. V trimming: 4 bases; J trimming: 3 bases; junction bases outside the gene matches: 8. Germline-derived CDR1 and CDR2 are SGHTA and FQGNSA. The CDR3 contains 16 residues. The CDR3 sequence is CASSSGLARPTDTQYF. CDR3 DNA sequence: TGTGCCAGCAGCTCCGGACTAGCGAGACCGACAGATACGCAGTATTTT.

J is TRBJ1-5 and V is TRBV3-1 (or the pseudogene TRBV3-2); the D gene is possibly TRBD1 (5 bases). CDR1 and CDR2 (germline): LGHDT, YNNKEL (reference sequence). The length of the CDR3 is 14 residues. Between the trimmed V and J ends, which lost 4 bases and 3 bases, there was a span of 10 bases. Here the CDR3 DNA reads TGTGCCAGCAGCCCACAGGAAACCAATCAGCCCCAGCATTTT. Its protein is CASSPQETNQPQHF.

The chain couples TRBV13 to TRBJ1-3; TRBD1 aligns across 7 bases. Germline V lookup: CDR1 PRHDT, CDR2 FYEKMQ (reference sequence). This CDR3 region has 17 residues. The J segment lost 0 bases and the V segment lost 5 bases, leaving 10 bases of the junction unmatched. The CDR3 nucleotides read TGTGCCAGCAGCCGCTGGGACAGCCCTGACTCTGGAAACACCATATATTTT. This gives the protein CASSRWDSPDSGNTIYF.

The DNA for the CDR3 is TGTGCCAGCAGTGAACCCCAGGGGCACATCTATGGCTACACCTTC. It specifies CASSEPQGHIYGYTF. The chain couples TRBV6-1 to TRBJ1-2; TRBD1 is a possible D gene (6 bases). The CDR3 covers 15 residues. CDR1 MNHNS and CDR2 SASEGT come from the germline V gene. V lost 2 bases, J lost 4 bases, and 14 bases lay in between.

This sequence joins TRBV4-1 and TRBJ1-2; 8 bases map to TRBD1. J lost 8 bases, V lost 2 bases, and 4 bases had no gene match. There are 13 residues in the CDR3. The germline V gene has CDR1 MGHRA and CDR2 YSYEKL. The CDR3 region has the DNA TGCGCCAGCAGCCAACAGGGGGCAGAGGGCTACACCTTC. Its translation is CASSQQGAEGYTF.

The V gene is TRBV6-1, the J gene TRBJ2-7; D possibly corresponds to TRBD1 (6 bases). The ends were cut back, 2 bases at V and 1 base at J, with 12 bases in the middle. This CDR3 has 15 residues. The germline CDR1 and CDR2 sequences are MNHNS and SASEGT. Here the CDR3 DNA reads TGTGCCAGCAGTGAATATAGGGACACGTCCTACGAGCAGTACTTC. Its protein is CASSEYRDTSYEQYF.

The chain joins TRBV12-5 to TRBJ2-3, with 8 bases aligning to TRBD1. Germline CDR1 reads LGHNT; CDR2 reads FRNRAP. The CDR3 length is 14 residues. V gave up 6 bases and J gave up 5 bases; unmatched junction bases: 7. The CDR3 loop reads CASGFQDREDTQYF. The DNA of the CDR3 is TGTGCTAGTGGCTTTCAGGACAGGGAAGATACGCAGTATTTT.

V usage is TRBV5-6 and J usage is TRBJ2-3; TRBD2 matches at 11 bases. The junction had 6 bases not matched to a gene; V was cut back by 5 bases and J by 7 bases. CDR1 is SGHDT, CDR2 YYEEEE, per germline. The CDR3 totals 14 residues. The CDR3 nucleotides are TGTGCCAGCAGACTTAGCGGGGGGGAAAATACGCAGTATTTT. Translating it yields CASRLSGGENTQYF.

Only a few counts were recorded for this clone. This chain joins TRBV10-1 and TRBJ2-2; 8 bases fit TRBD1. The junction had 0 bases not matched to a gene; V was cut back by 6 bases and J by 3 bases. Germline V gene sequence: CDR1 WNHNN, CDR2 SYGVQD (reference sequence). The CDR3 covers 13 residues. CDR3 nucleotides: TGCGCCAGCAGGGACAGGGACACCGGGGAGCTGTTTTTT. This sequence encodes CASRDRDTGELFF.

The chain couples TRBV4-1 to TRBJ1-1, with D hard to call. V shed 6 bases and J shed 0 bases, with 17 bases lying between them. Per germline, CDR1 MGHRA and CDR2 YSYEKL. The CDR3 runs to 16 residues. DNA of the CDR3: TGCGCCAGCAGAGAAGAGGGAGTACGGTTGAACACTGAAGCTTTCTTT. Translating it yields CASREEGVRLNTEAFF.